Below are 5 T cell receptor beta chains sequenced from a single sample in a study of blood T cell repertoires in COVID-19. Produced via immunoSEQ multiplex PCR; TCRdb's table is partial and in-frame only. The sample carries about 62,000 clones, roughly 88% recorded once. The sequenced sample was peripheral blood. These receptor sequences come from an elderly woman with acute or convalescent COVID-19.

The chain recombines TRBV19 with TRBJ2-7, with TRBD1 matching 9 bases. The CDR3 extends over 15 amino acids. Germline V gene data show CDR1 as LNHDA and CDR2 as SQIVND (reference sequence). Losses at the gene ends were 5 bases for V and 3 bases for J; bases not matched to a gene: 8. The CDR3 region has the DNA TGTGCCAGTAGTGGTCCGCGACAGGGGGTCTACGAGCAGTACTTC. Translated: CASSGPRQGVYEQYF. Based on the CDR3 plus reference TRBV19 and TRBJ2-7, the full variable domain is DGGITQSPKYLFRKEGQNVTLSCEQNLNHDAMYWYRQDPGQGLRLIYYSQIVNDFQKGDIAEGYSVSREKKESFPLTVTSAQKNPTAFYLCASSGPRQGVYEQYFGPGTRLTVT.

The rearrangement uses TRBV6-5 and TRBJ1-1, with unresolved D. Germline V lookup: CDR1 MNHEY, CDR2 SVGAGI. Trimming removed 4 bases from V and 5 bases from J, with 17 bases in between. This CDR3 comprises 15 residues. The CDR3 reads CASSFSSARLTEAFF. Here the CDR3 DNA reads TGTGCCAGCAGTTTTTCGTCGGCCAGGCTGACTGAAGCTTTCTTT.

The chain is built from TRBV20-1 and TRBJ1-2; D possibly corresponds to TRBD1 (5 bases). Germline values: CDR1 DFQATT, CDR2 SNEGSKA (reference sequence). The CDR3 loop spans 11 amino acids. With 8 bases removed from V and 2 bases from J, the gap between germline ends came to 9 bases. The CDR3 nucleotides read TGCAGTCTCACAGGAAACTATGGCTACACCTTC. Translation: CSLTGNYGYTF.

The chain links TRBV7-3 to TRBJ2-2, with 8 bases identical to TRBD2. Germline assignment: CDR1 SGHTA and CDR2 FQGTGA. The V segment lost 5 bases and the J segment 8 bases; nucleotides outside the gene matches: 10. There are 15 residues in the CDR3. CDR3 region: CASSVSGVGTGELFF. The CDR3 DNA sequence: TGTGCCAGCAGCGTTAGCGGGGTGGGGACAGGGGAGCTGTTTTTT.

V usage is TRBV24-1 and J usage is TRBJ2-7; 7 nucleotides agree with TRBD1. The germline CDR1 and CDR2 sequences are KGHDR and SFDVKD. The J segment lost 4 bases and the V segment lost 5 bases, leaving 13 bases of the junction unmatched. The CDR3 covers 16 residues. As DNA, the CDR3 is TGTGCCACCAGTGGTCGGACGAGAACAGGGGAATACGAGCAGTACTTC. Its translation: CATSGRTRTGEYEQYF.